The 3 T cell receptor beta chains in this list originate from one sample, sequenced in a study of T-cell memory formation after mild COVID-19. From the 5' RACE reads, TCRdb called clonotypes with MiXCR, one entry per CDR3 protein. The table has roughly 510,000 distinct CDR3 sequences, 17% seen once; the top ten hold around 8.1%. Sequenced sample: PBMCs or a T cell subset sorted from them (not recorded which). These TCRs come from an adult woman who had mild COVID-19 (a few samples of this study predate the infection). Cell type and time point are not known.

This clonotype was detected a few times. The V call is TRBV28, the J call TRBJ1-2; weak D call: TRBD1 (5 bases). Germline CDR1 and CDR2: MDHEN and SYDVKM. The CDR3 spans 15 residues. V gave up 6 bases and J gave up 8 bases, with 22 bases separating them. The DNA of the CDR3 is TGTGCCAGCAGCTTAGGGGACTTCCCGTATCCAGGCTACACCTTC. The encoded protein is CASSLGDFPYPGYTF.

This chain links TRBV7-9 with TRBJ2-3; 11 bases are a match to TRBD2. With V trimmed by 1 base and J by 9 bases, 12 bases remained unmatched. Looked up from germline, CDR1 is SEHNR and CDR2 is FQNEAQ (reference sequence). The CDR3 spans 17 residues. CDR3 nucleotides: TGTGCCAGCAGCTTAGGGGAGGTACTAGCGGGGGCACTAACGCAGTATTTT. It encodes CASSLGEVLAGALTQYF.

Only a few counts were recorded for this clonotype. The rearrangement joins TRBV27 to TRBJ1-6; D might be TRBD1 (6 bases). V lost 3 bases and J 7 bases, leaving 13 bases between the germline ends. Germline V gives CDR1 MNHEY, CDR2 SMNVEV (reference sequence). This CDR3 spans 15 amino acids. The DNA of the CDR3 is TGTGCCAGCAGTTTTCAGGGGATGGTCAATTCACCCCTCCACTTT. It yields the protein CASSFQGMVNSPLHF.